This T cell receptor (beta chain) is from a study of beta chain features in type 1 diabetes. Every bit of the isolated RNA underwent reverse transcription, so sequencing read expressed TCRB transcripts. TCRdb's copy holds only in-frame clones and misses some; the assay was immunoSEQ multiplex PCR. Among hundreds of thousands of clones listed, approximately 12% were seen once. CDR1 SGHDT and CDR2 YYEEEE come from the germline V gene. V shed 4 bases, J shed 7 bases, and the junction held 9 bases outside the gene matches. The CDR3 length is 15 residues. This clone was counted only a few times. The chain uses TRBV5-6 and TRBJ1-5; 9 bases align to TRBD1. This TCR derives from a man younger than 35 in good health. Sequenced material: naive CD4+ T cells from blood. The CDR3 loop is CASSAWDRVMQPQHF. For the CDR3, the DNA is TGTGCCAGCAGCGCCTGGGACAGGGTTATGCAGCCCCAGCATTTT.